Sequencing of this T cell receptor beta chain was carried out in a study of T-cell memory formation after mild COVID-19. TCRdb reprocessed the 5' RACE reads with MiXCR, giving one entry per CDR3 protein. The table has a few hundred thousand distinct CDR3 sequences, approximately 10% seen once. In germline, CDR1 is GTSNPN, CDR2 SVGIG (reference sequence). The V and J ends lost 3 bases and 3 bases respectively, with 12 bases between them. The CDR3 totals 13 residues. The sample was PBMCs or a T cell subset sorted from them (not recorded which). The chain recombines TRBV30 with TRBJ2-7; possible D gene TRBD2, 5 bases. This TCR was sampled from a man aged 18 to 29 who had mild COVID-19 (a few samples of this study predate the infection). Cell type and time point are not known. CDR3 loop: CAWSPGEGYEQYF. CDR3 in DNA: TGTGCCTGGAGCCCAGGAGAGGGCTACGAGCAGTACTTC.